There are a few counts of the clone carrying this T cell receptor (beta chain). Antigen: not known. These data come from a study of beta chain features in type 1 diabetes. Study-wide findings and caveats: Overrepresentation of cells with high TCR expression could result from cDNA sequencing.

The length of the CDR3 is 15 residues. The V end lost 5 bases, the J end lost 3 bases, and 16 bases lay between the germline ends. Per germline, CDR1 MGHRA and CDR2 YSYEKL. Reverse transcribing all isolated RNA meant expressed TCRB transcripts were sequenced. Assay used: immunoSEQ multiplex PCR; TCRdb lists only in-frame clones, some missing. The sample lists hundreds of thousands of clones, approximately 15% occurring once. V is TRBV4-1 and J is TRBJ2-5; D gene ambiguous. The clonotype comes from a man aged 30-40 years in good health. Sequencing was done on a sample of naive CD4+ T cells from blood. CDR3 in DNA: TGCGCCAGCAGCTTATCCCCGATTGGGAAAGAGACCCAGTACTTC. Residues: CASSLSPIGKETQYF.